This T cell receptor (beta chain) was captured in a study of cytomegalovirus exposure and HLA in healthy donors. The wider study: Early release data held tens of millions of unique TCRs from HLA-typed donors.

It was with 60 Vbeta and 13 Jbeta primers that the PCR ran. Produced via immunoSEQ multiplex PCR; TCRdb's table is partial and in-frame only. The table records roughly 100,000 clones, 63% of them present only once. This clone occurred a few times. The antigen remains unidentified. The CDR3 loop spans 13 amino acids. V was trimmed by 1 base and J by 6 bases, leaving 12 bases between them. Germline loops: CDR1 SQVTM, CDR2 ANQGSEA. Study conclusions and caveats: Most observed TCR sequences were rare, whereas some public TCRs were detected in many donors. The later analysis indicated that the majority of CMV-associated TCR beta chains appeared HLA-restricted. Sequences of the TCR beta chain were said to predict the HLA-A and HLA-B alleles of most subjects accurately.

The TCR was taken from a human donor in good health. The V call is TRBV29-1, the J call TRBJ1-1, with a tentative D call TRBD1 (5 bases). The sequenced sample was PBMCs. The DNA for the CDR3 is TGCAGCGTTGAAGTTAGGACACCATCTGAAGCTTTCTTT. Its translation is CSVEVRTPSEAFF. Looking up the rest from reference TRBV29-1 and TRBJ1-1 gives the full variable domain: SAVISQKPSRDICQRGTSLTIQCQVDSQVTMMFWYRQQPGQSLTLIATANQGSEATYESGFVIDKFPISRPNLTFSTLTVSNMSPEDSSIYLCSVEVRTPSEAFFGQGTRLTVV.